These T cell receptor beta chains were read from a single sample in a study of cytomegalovirus exposure and HLA in healthy donors. The table came from immunoSEQ multiplex PCR; TCRdb's copy has only in-frame clones and leaves some out. The sample includes about 170,000 clones, 70% to 90% of them seen just once. The material sequenced was PBMCs. All receptors come from a man aged 25-40 years in good health and CMV-seropositive. Each CDR3 is given with its conserved first and last residue. The D gene is left open where the match is weak. Not all rows give a size; the values are once, few, many and, for expanded clones, a class.

d_gene: TRBD1; j_gene: TRBJ1-2; abundance: -; v_gene: TRBV18; CDR3aa: CASSPLRGTATNYGYTF; CDR3nt: TGTGCCAGCTCACCACTACGGGGGACAGCTACTAACTATGGCTACACCTTC
d_gene: -; j_gene: TRBJ2-2; abundance: -; v_gene: TRBV19; CDR3aa: CASSIALNTGELFF; CDR3nt: TGTGCCAGTAGTATAGCTTTGAACACCGGGGAGCTGTTTTTT
d_gene: TRBD2; j_gene: TRBJ2-3; abundance: -; v_gene: TRBV5-8; CDR3aa: CASTHGLAADTQYF; CDR3nt: TGTGCCAGCACCCATGGACTAGCAGCAGATACGCAGTATTTT
d_gene: -; j_gene: TRBJ2-3; abundance: -; v_gene: TRBV11-2; CDR3aa: CASSRGGWADTQYF; CDR3nt: TGTGCCAGCAGCCGAGGCGGGTGGGCAGATACGCAGTATTTT
d_gene: TRBD1; j_gene: TRBJ1-3; abundance: -; v_gene: TRBV6-1; CDR3aa: CASSWGQGGNTIYF; CDR3nt: TGTGCCAGCAGTTGGGGACAGGGCGGAAACACCATATATTTT
d_gene: -; j_gene: TRBJ1-5; abundance: -; v_gene: TRBV6-5; CDR3aa: CASSPDRSNQPQHF; CDR3nt: TGTGCCAGCAGCCCCGACAGGAGCAATCAGCCCCAGCATTTT
d_gene: -; j_gene: TRBJ2-1; abundance: -; v_gene: TRBV18; CDR3aa: CASSPNRPSSYNEQFF; CDR3nt: TGTGCCAGCTCACCGAACAGGCCCAGCTCCTACAATGAGCAGTTCTTC
d_gene: TRBD1; j_gene: TRBJ2-7; abundance: -; v_gene: TRBV4-1; CDR3aa: CASSHDRDRGSYEQYF; CDR3nt: TGCGCCAGCAGCCATGACCGGGACAGGGGCAGCTACGAGCAGTACTTC
d_gene: -; j_gene: TRBJ1-2; abundance: -; v_gene: TRBV19; CDR3aa: CASSIGRGTNYGYTF; CDR3nt: TGTGCCAGTAGTATCGGCCGGGGGACTAACTATGGCTACACCTTC
d_gene: -; j_gene: TRBJ2-6; abundance: few; v_gene: TRBV6-1; CDR3aa: CASSAGGTSGANVLTF; CDR3nt: TGTGCCAGCAGTGCAGGCGGGACCTCTGGGGCCAACGTCCTGACTTTC
d_gene: -; j_gene: TRBJ1-6; abundance: -; v_gene: TRBV6-5; CDR3aa: CASSYEPDNNSPLHF; CDR3nt: TGTGCCAGCAGTTACGAACCAGACAATAATTCACCCCTCCACTTT